One and the same sample provided the 12 T cell receptor beta chains below, sequenced in a study of T cell repertoires in cytomegalovirus infection. In TCRdb, the reads were re-called with MiXCR into one record per CDR3 protein. Here the sample spans over 300,000 distinct CDR3 sequences, roughly 15% being singletons. Sequencing input: PBMCs. These receptors were collected from a human donor in good health (CMV status not recorded). Some clones in this sample may be carry-over from other donors' samples.

This clonotype was picked up many times. The chain carries TRBV12-3 or TRBV12-4 and TRBJ1-1; tentatively, D is TRBD1 (5 bases). The CDR3 contains 15 residues. V lost 7 bases to trimming and J lost 1 base, with 16 bases between them. CDR3 nucleotide sequence: TGTGCCAGCATGTCCATAGACAGACAGAACACTGAAGCTTTCTTT. It is translated as CASMSIDRQNTEAFF.

The gene calls are TRBV5-1 and TRBJ1-5; D unclear. Germline-derived CDR1 and CDR2 are SGHRS and YFSETQ. This CDR3 has 14 amino acids. V lost 0 bases, J lost 4 bases, and 8 bases lay in between. The CDR3 region is CASSLDADNQPQHF. The CDR3 nucleotides read TGCGCCAGCAGCTTGGACGCTGATAATCAGCCCCAGCATTTT.

This clonotype was detected many times. This chain uses TRBV7-2 with TRBJ2-1; 12 bases agree with TRBD1. The CDR3 runs to 16 residues. Germline CDR1 SGHTA, CDR2 FQGNSA. The J segment lost 9 bases and the V segment lost 4 bases, leaving 10 bases of the junction unmatched. CDR3 bases: TGTGCCAGCAGCTACCGGTTGGGACAGGGGGCGATTGAGCAGTTCTTC. As protein: CASSYRLGQGAIEQFF.

The chain combines TRBV28 with TRBJ2-3; D possibly corresponds to TRBD1 (6 bases). This CDR3 is 14 amino acids long. Between the trimmed V and J ends, which lost 7 bases and 2 bases, there was a span of 13 bases. The germline V gene has CDR1 MDHEN and CDR2 SYDVKM. The chain's CDR3 is CASKRDISTDTQYF. In DNA form, the CDR3 reads TGTGCCAGCAAACGGGACATTTCCACAGATACGCAGTATTTT.

This clonotype was seen repeatedly, ten times or more. The chain combines TRBV5-4 with TRBJ2-5; the D gene is possibly TRBD1 (6 bases). This CDR3 region has 14 residues. The germline CDR1 and CDR2 sequences are SGHNT and YYREEE (reference sequence). V was trimmed by 2 bases and J by 4 bases, leaving 12 bases between them. Here the CDR3 reads CASSFPGAPETQYF. In DNA form, the CDR3 reads TGTGCCAGCAGCTTTCCAGGGGCCCCAGAGACCCAGTACTTC.

The chain couples TRBV20-1 to TRBJ2-7; D might be TRBD2 (5 bases). The V end lost 0 bases, the J end lost 0 bases, and 12 bases lay between the germline ends. This CDR3 spans 15 amino acids. Germline V lookup: CDR1 DFQATT, CDR2 SNEGSKA (reference sequence). The CDR3 reads CSAREWFGDSYEQYF. The CDR3 region has the DNA TGCAGTGCTAGAGAATGGTTCGGGGACTCCTACGAGCAGTACTTC.

This clonotype was seen repeatedly, ten times or more. V and J are TRBV7-2 and TRBJ2-3; D unresolved. Looked up from germline, CDR1 is SGHTA and CDR2 is FQGNSA. The length of the CDR3 is 13 residues. Trimming pared 1 base from V and 5 bases from J, leaving 7 bases between. The CDR3 reads CASSLGPRDTQYF. DNA for the CDR3: TGTGCCAGCAGCTTAGGCCCGCGAGATACGCAGTATTTT.

This clonotype was detected ten times or more. V and J are TRBV7-8 and TRBJ2-1; TRBD1 is a possible D gene (7 bases). This CDR3 region has 13 residues. CDR1 is SGHVS and CDR2 is FQNEAQ in the germline V gene. Trimming cost V 5 bases and J 9 bases, with 14 bases left between them. CDR3 DNA sequence: TGTGCCAGCAGCCCGCAGGGGGGCAGTGAGCAGTTCTTC. As protein: CASSPQGGSEQFF.

This clonotype was found a few times. The V gene is TRBV20-1, the J gene TRBJ2-3, with TRBD1 matching 8 bases. Germline CDR1 and CDR2: DFQATT and SNEGSKA (reference sequence). CDR3 length equals 15 residues. Unmatched junction bases numbered 7, after V lost 3 bases and J lost 2 bases. The CDR3 protein is CSASELRGHTDTQYF. The DNA of the CDR3 is TGCAGTGCTAGTGAACTCAGGGGGCACACAGATACGCAGTATTTT.

This clonotype has ten or more counts. The chain is built from TRBV28 and TRBJ1-1, with 7 bases matching TRBD1. The germline V gene encodes CDR1 MDHEN and CDR2 SYDVKM. The J segment lost 2 bases and the V segment lost 6 bases, leaving 12 bases of the junction unmatched. This CDR3 region has 16 residues. The CDR3 nucleotides read TGTGCCAGCAGCCCCTCCTCCGGGACAGATAACACTGAAGCTTTCTTT. Amino acids: CASSPSSGTDNTEAFF.

This clonotype was counted only a few times. The chain has TRBV6-2 or TRBV6-3 and TRBJ2-1, with 10 bases lining up with TRBD1. CDR1 and CDR2 from the germline V gene are MNHEY and SVGEGT. V shed 7 bases and J 8 bases; nucleotides not matched to a gene: 17. This CDR3 contains 17 residues. CDR3 nucleotide sequence: TGTGCCAGCACCCGAAGACAGGGGGCGGTCCCGTCCCATGAGCAGTTCTTC. It yields the protein CASTRRQGAVPSHEQFF.

In its sample, this clonotype was seen many times. This chain connects TRBV20-1 to TRBJ1-5; TRBD1 aligns across 10 bases. V was clipped by 3 bases and J by 4 bases; unmatched bases: 3. The CDR3 consists of 14 residues. Germline V CDR1 and CDR2: DFQATT, SNEGSKA (reference sequence). The CDR3 sequence is CSASRDRGNQPQHF. In nucleotides, the CDR3 is TGCAGTGCTAGTAGGGACAGGGGAAATCAGCCCCAGCATTTT.